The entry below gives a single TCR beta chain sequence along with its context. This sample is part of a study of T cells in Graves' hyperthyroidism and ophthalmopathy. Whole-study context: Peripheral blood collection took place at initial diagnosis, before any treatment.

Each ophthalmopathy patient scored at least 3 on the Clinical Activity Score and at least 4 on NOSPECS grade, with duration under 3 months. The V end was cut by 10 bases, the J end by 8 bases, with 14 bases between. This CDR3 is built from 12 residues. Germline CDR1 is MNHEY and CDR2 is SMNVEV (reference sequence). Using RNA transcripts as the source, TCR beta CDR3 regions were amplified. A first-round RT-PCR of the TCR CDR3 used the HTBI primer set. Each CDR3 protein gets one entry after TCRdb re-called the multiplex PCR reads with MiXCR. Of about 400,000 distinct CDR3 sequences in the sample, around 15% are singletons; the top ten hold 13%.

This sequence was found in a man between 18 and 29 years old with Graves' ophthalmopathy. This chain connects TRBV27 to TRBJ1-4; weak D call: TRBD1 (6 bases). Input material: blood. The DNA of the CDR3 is TGTGCCATCCTAACAGGGTTCGAAAAACTGTTTTTT. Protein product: CAILTGFEKLFF.